This T cell receptor beta chain was obtained from a study of blood T cell repertoires in COVID-19. Whole-study context: Acute-phase and convalescent COVID-19 samples originated in the United States, Italy and Spain. In each case, the material was cDNA or gDNA derived from T cells, B-cell-depleted T cells, or PBMCs.

How the authors handled the data: Cell counts per sample came from amplifying reference gene primers. The table came from immunoSEQ multiplex PCR; TCRdb's copy has only in-frame clones and leaves some out. D and trimming come from the DNA, and the V and J calls and clone size come from that table. The table has 130,000 to 150,000 clones, 80% to 90% seen once. With 0 bases removed from V and 1 base from J, the gap between germline ends came to 8 bases. The length of the CDR3 is 14 residues. The germline V gene encodes CDR1 SGDLS and CDR2 YYNGEE. The sequenced material came from peripheral blood. The chain combines TRBV9 with TRBJ2-7; no clear D gene. This TCR was sampled from a woman aged 55-69 years with active COVID-19. CDR3 bases: TGTGCCAGCAGCGTAGGGGCAGGTTCCTACGAGCAGTACTTC. Protein: CASSVGAGSYEQYF.